These 8 T cell receptor beta chains share one sample of origin, sequenced in a study of T cell responses to AZD1222 COVID-19 vaccine. The table came from immunoSEQ multiplex PCR; TCRdb's copy has only in-frame clones and leaves some out. In the table there are 150,000 or so clones, 92% of which are singletons. The specimen was peripheral blood, collected 28 days after the second AZD1222 dose. These receptors all come from an adult who received the AZD1222 COVID-19 vaccine.

This chain connects TRBV6-2 or TRBV6-3 to TRBJ2-6, with 9 bases matching TRBD1. CDR1 and CDR2 from the germline V gene are MNHEY and SVGEGT. The CDR3 contains 22 residues. The J segment lost 0 bases and the V segment lost 6 bases, leaving 21 bases of the junction unmatched. CDR3 in amino acids: CASSRIPGQGGSAFSGANVLTF. DNA of the CDR3: TGTGCCAGCAGCCGAATCCCGGGACAGGGAGGTAGCGCCTTCTCTGGGGCCAACGTCCTGACTTTC.

The genes are TRBV15 and TRBJ1-2, with D possibly TRBD1 on 5 matching bases. The CDR3 extends over 15 amino acids. Trimming pared 1 base from V and 8 bases from J, leaving 17 bases between. Germline CDR1 reads LNHNV; CDR2 reads YYDKDF (reference sequence). Here the CDR3 reads CATSRAQGIVEGYTF. CDR3 DNA: TGTGCCACCAGCAGAGCCCAGGGAATAGTCGAGGGCTACACCTTC.

The chain couples TRBV11-2 to TRBJ1-6; TRBD1 aligns across 7 bases. The CDR3 is 15 amino acids. CDR1 SGHAT and CDR2 FQNNGV come from the germline V gene. Trimming removed 5 bases from V and 12 bases from J; junction bases left unmatched: 13. CDR3: CASSRRDSGLEPLHF. The CDR3 DNA reads TGTGCCAGCAGCCGCCGGGACAGCGGGTTAGAACCCCTCCACTTT.

This sequence joins TRBV5-1 and TRBJ1-1; D gene uncertain. CDR1 is SGHRS and CDR2 is YFSETQ in the germline V gene. This CDR3 spans 17 amino acids. V was shortened by 0 bases and J by 1 base, with 16 bases between the two germline ends. The CDR3 DNA is TGCGCCAGCAGCTTGGATGATGGATCCCATAGGAACACTGAAGCTTTCTTT. As protein: CASSLDDGSHRNTEAFF.

This clone was detected only once. The rearrangement joins TRBV7-9 to TRBJ2-7; 9 positions agree with TRBD1. V trimming: 5 bases; J trimming: 5 bases; junction bases outside the gene matches: 7. The CDR3 covers 14 residues. Germline CDR1 and CDR2: SEHNR and FQNEAQ (reference sequence). The CDR3 region is CASSARDRVDEQYF. The CDR3 nucleotides are TGTGCCAGCAGCGCCCGGGACAGGGTCGACGAGCAGTACTTC.

CDR3 DNA: TGCAGCGCCGGGGGGACAGGGGGCGCCCAGCAGTACTTC. Amino acid sequence: CSAGGTGGAQQYF. This chain links TRBV29-1 with TRBJ2-7, with 12 bases identical to TRBD1. This CDR3 spans 13 amino acids. Germline trimming cut 7 bases from V and 8 bases from J; bases unmatched to any gene: 9. Germline CDR1 is SQVTM and CDR2 is ANQGSEA.

The chain links TRBV11-2 to TRBJ2-1; no definite D call. The CDR3 runs to 15 residues. The germline V gene encodes CDR1 SGHAT and CDR2 FQNNGV. With 0 bases removed from V and 0 bases from J, the gap between germline ends came to 6 bases. CDR3 DNA: TGTGCCAGCAGCTTAGATCCTAGCTCCTACAATGAGCAGTTCTTC. Its protein product is CASSLDPSSYNEQFF.

The chain has TRBV7-2 and TRBJ1-1; D is uncertain. This CDR3 has 14 residues. Germline loops: CDR1 SGHTA, CDR2 FQGNSA. Between the trimmed V and J ends, which lost 1 base and 4 bases, there was a span of 10 bases. In DNA, the CDR3 is TGTGCCAGCAGCTTAGTACAACGGAGCACTGAAGCTTTCTTT. Translating it yields CASSLVQRSTEAFF. Full variable domain (remainder filled in from reference TRBV7-2 and TRBJ1-1): GAGVSQSPSNKVTEKGKDVELRCDPISGHTALYWYRQSLGQGLEFLIYFQGNSAPDKSGLPSDRFSAERTGGSVSTLTIQRTQQEDSAVYLCASSLVQRSTEAFFGQGTRLTVV.